One and the same sample provided the 14 T cell receptor beta chains below, sequenced in a study of cytomegalovirus exposure and HLA in healthy donors. It was with 60 Vbeta and 13 Jbeta primers that the PCR ran. Libraries were prepared by immunoSEQ multiplex PCR; TCRdb keeps only in-frame clonotypes and omits some of them. Of 150,000 to 200,000 clones detected, around 80% appear once; the ten largest clones hold 2% to 2.5%. Sequenced input: PBMCs. The receptors come from a young woman in good health and CMV-seropositive.

This chain uses TRBV14 with TRBJ1-2, with D perhaps TRBD1 (6 bases). The V end was cut by 3 bases, the J end by 6 bases, with 8 bases between. Germline V gives CDR1 SGHDN, CDR2 FVKESK. The CDR3 is 12 amino acids. DNA of the CDR3: TGTGCCAGCAGCCAGTACAGGGATGGCTACACCTTC. Protein: CASSQYRDGYTF.

CDR3 region: CASSGLEAGPPYEQYF. CDR3 nucleotide sequence: TGCGCCAGCAGCGGACTCGAGGCGGGCCCACCCTACGAGCAGTACTTC. The chain has TRBV5-1 and TRBJ2-7; perhaps TRBD2 as D (5 bases). The V end lost 4 bases, the J end lost 2 bases, and 19 bases lay between the germline ends. The germline V gene has CDR1 SGHRS and CDR2 YFSETQ. The CDR3 is 16 amino acids.

The chain carries TRBV6-5 and TRBJ1-1, with D perhaps matching TRBD1 (6 bases). The CDR3 extends over 16 amino acids. V was pared by 0 bases and J by 0 bases, with 11 bases between. Germline assignment: CDR1 MNHEY and CDR2 SVGAGI. CDR3 sequence (DNA): TGTGCCAGCAGTTACTCCCCAGGACAGATGAACACTGAAGCTTTCTTT. Translated, it gives CASSYSPGQMNTEAFF.

The chain links TRBV27 to TRBJ1-4; the match to TRBD1 covers 9 bases. V shed 6 bases, J shed 7 bases, and the junction held 9 bases outside the gene matches. The CDR3 spans 15 residues. Germline CDR1 and CDR2: MNHEY and SMNVEV (reference sequence). In DNA form, the CDR3 reads TGTGCCAGCAGACCCCGACAGGGGGTGAGTGAAAAACTGTTTTTT. Amino acid sequence: CASRPRQGVSEKLFF.

As concerns this clone: Other nucleotide sequences from this sample produce the same CDR3. The rearrangement links TRBV6-4 to TRBJ1-1; no firm D call. Germline assignment: CDR1 MRHNA and CDR2 SNTAGT. Trimming stripped 2 bases from V and 11 bases from J, with 9 bases between. The CDR3 is 11 amino acids. Here the CDR3 DNA reads TGTGCCAGCAGTGACGGAAGAGCGGCTTTCTTT. Its protein is CASSDGRAAFF.

The chain has TRBV7-6 and TRBJ2-7; 7 bases agree with TRBD1. Per the germline V gene, CDR1 is SGHVS and CDR2 is FNYEAQ. CDR3 length: 14 residues. V shed 1 base, J shed 3 bases, and the junction held 3 bases outside the gene matches. The chain's CDR3 is CASSLDDRDYEQYF. CDR3 coding DNA: TGTGCCAGCAGCTTAGATGACAGGGACTACGAGCAGTACTTC.

This chain joins TRBV5-1 and TRBJ2-7; 13 bases match TRBD2. Losses at the gene ends were 4 bases for V and 4 bases for J; bases not matched to a gene: 8. In germline, CDR1 is SGHRS, CDR2 YFSETQ. There are 16 residues in the CDR3. Written as DNA, the CDR3 is TGCGCCAGCAGCCCCGGAGGGACTAGCGGGACTTACGAGCAGTACTTC. Its protein is CASSPGGTSGTYEQYF.

The rearrangement joins TRBV4-3 to TRBJ2-5, with 14 nucleotides matching TRBD2. Germline CDR1 and CDR2: LGHNA and YSLEER. The CDR3 runs to 19 residues. V lost 0 bases and J lost 1; bases outside the gene matches: 7. The CDR3 spells CASSQERGLAGGFQETQYF. In DNA, the CDR3 is TGCGCCAGCAGCCAAGAGAGAGGACTAGCGGGGGGATTCCAAGAGACCCAGTACTTC.

V gene TRBV30 combines with J gene TRBJ1-5; 7 bases line up with TRBD1. There are 14 residues in the CDR3. The V segment lost 2 bases and the J segment 4 bases; nucleotides outside the gene matches: 5. Germline V gives CDR1 GTSNPN, CDR2 SVGIG (reference sequence). The CDR3 DNA reads TGTGCCTGGAGTATGGGACAGCTAAATCAGCCCCAGCATTTT. It specifies CAWSMGQLNQPQHF.

This clone has a single count. This chain uses TRBV14 with TRBJ1-3, with a weak D call TRBD1 (6 bases). The CDR3 runs to 16 residues. Germline CDR1 reads SGHDN; CDR2 reads FVKESK. Trimming took off 4 bases at V and 0 bases at J, with 13 bases between the two ends. The CDR3 region is CASSPTGTYSGNTIYF. Written as DNA, the CDR3 is TGTGCCAGCAGCCCGACAGGCACCTACTCTGGAAACACCATATATTTT.

The chain has TRBV30 and TRBJ1-6, with no clear D. The length of the CDR3 is 13 residues. V shed 6 bases and J shed 6 bases, with 12 bases lying between them. Germline CDR1 and CDR2: GTSNPN and SVGIG (reference sequence). The CDR3 spells CACQRLPNSPLHF. DNA for the CDR3: TGTGCCTGTCAACGACTGCCTAATTCACCCCTCCACTTT.

V and J are TRBV9 and TRBJ2-3; possible D gene TRBD2, 5 bases. V was clipped by 4 bases and J by 1 base, with 22 bases between them. The CDR3 is 18 residues long. Germline lookup yields CDR1 SGDLS and CDR2 YYNGEE. Written as DNA, the CDR3 is TGTGCCAGCAGCCCGCGTCCCCGCCCGGGGAGTGGCACAGATACGCAGTATTTT. It translates to CASSPRPRPGSGTDTQYF.

The gene calls are TRBV21-1 and TRBJ1-2. TRBV21-1 is termed a pseudogene. This CDR3 has 15 residues. The CDR3: CASSKAGGLGYGYTF. The CDR3 bases are TGTGCCAGCAGCAAAGCGGGGGGGTTAGGCTATGGCTACACCTTC.

This clone was counted only a few times. The chain joins TRBV7-9 to TRBJ1-4, with 10 bases aligning to TRBD1. The germline V gene encodes CDR1 SEHNR and CDR2 FQNEAQ (reference sequence). The CDR3 has 14 amino acids. The V and J ends lost 6 bases and 7 bases, in that order; junction bases with no gene match: 5. CDR3: CASSPGQGGEKLFF. The CDR3 nucleotides are TGTGCCAGCAGTCCAGGACAGGGGGGTGAAAAACTGTTTTTT. Full variable domain (remainder filled in from reference TRBV7-9 and TRBJ1-4): DTGVSQNPRHKITKRGQNVTFRCDPISEHNRLYWYRQTLGQGPEFLTYFQNEAQLEKSRLLSDRFSAERPKGSFSTLEIQRTEQGDSAMYLCASSPGQGGEKLFFGSGTQLSVL.